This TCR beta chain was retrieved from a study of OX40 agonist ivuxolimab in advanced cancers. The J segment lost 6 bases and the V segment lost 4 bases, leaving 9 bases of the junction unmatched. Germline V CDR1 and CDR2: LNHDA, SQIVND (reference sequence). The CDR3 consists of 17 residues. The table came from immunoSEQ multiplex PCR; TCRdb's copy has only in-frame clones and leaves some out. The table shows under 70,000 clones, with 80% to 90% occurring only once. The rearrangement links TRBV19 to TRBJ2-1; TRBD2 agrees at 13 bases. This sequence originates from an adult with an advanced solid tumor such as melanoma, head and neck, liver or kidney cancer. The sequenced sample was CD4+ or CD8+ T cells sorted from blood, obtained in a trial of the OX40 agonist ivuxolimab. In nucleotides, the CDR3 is TGTGCCAGTAGTAGCCCTCCGGGACTAGCGGGGACCAATGAGCAGTTCTTC. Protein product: CASSSPPGLAGTNEQFF.